These 32 T cell receptor beta chains were sequenced from one sample in a study of shared clonotypes between healthy human individuals. CD8 cells regarded as naive lacked CD45RO, were positively chosen for CCR7, and omitted terminally differentiated effector memory CD45RA+ cells. Measured with immunoSEQ multiplex PCR; TCRdb has only the in-frame clones, and not every one. The sample contains about 1.9 million clones, about 93% of which appear only once. Sequenced input: naive CD8+ T cells from PBMCs. The source is a man aged 18 to 30 in good health. Some clones in this sample may be carry-over from other donors' samples.

The chain couples TRBV5-8 to TRBJ2-4; D might be TRBD1 or TRBD2, each matching 5 bases. Trimming shortened V by 4 bases and J by 2 bases, and 19 bases separated the two germline ends. The CDR3 consists of 17 residues. Germline V gene lookup returns CDR1 SGHTS and CDR2 YDEGEE. The DNA for the CDR3 is TGTGCCAGCAGCCCAACACGGGACGGCCTTACCAAAAACATTCAGTACTTC. The encoded protein is CASSPTRDGLTKNIQYF.

The CDR3 is CASSQAGGSYNEQFF. CDR3 nucleotides: TGTGCCAGCAGCCAGGCGGGGGGCTCCTACAATGAGCAGTTCTTC. This rearrangement joins TRBV7-9 to TRBJ2-1; 8 positions match TRBD2. CDR1 and CDR2 (germline): SEHNR, FQNEAQ (reference sequence). The CDR3 runs 15 residues. The ends lost 5 bases at V and 0 bases at J; junction bases unmatched: 3.

A word on this clone: The same CDR3 arises from other DNA sequences in this sample as well. The rearrangement links TRBV5-1 to TRBJ1-1; D gene ambiguous. The CDR3 runs 13 residues. V lost 0 bases and J 5 bases, leaving 8 bases between the germline ends. From germline, CDR1 is SGHRS and CDR2 YFSETQ. The CDR3 bases are TGCGCCAGCAGCTTGGGTGGGGTTACTGAAGCTTTCTTT. Translated: CASSLGGVTEAFF.

This clone was counted between two and nine times. The V gene is TRBV7-2, the J gene TRBJ1-5; D call uncertain. The CDR3 contains 13 residues. Germline CDR1 and CDR2: SGHTA and FQGNSA. The V and J ends lost 2 bases and 0 bases respectively, with 2 bases between them. CDR3 DNA: TGTGCCAGCAGCTTACTTAGCAATCAGCCCCAGCATTTT. Translation gives CASSLLSNQPQHF. Complete variable domain (other parts from reference TRBV7-2 and TRBJ1-5): GAGVSQSPSNKVTEKGKDVELRCDPISGHTALYWYRQSLGQGLEFLIYFQGNSAPDKSGLPSDRFSAERTGGSVSTLTIQRTQQEDSAVYLCASSLLSNQPQHFGDGTRLSIL.

This chain uses TRBV5-6 with TRBJ2-1; 9 positions match TRBD2. The CDR3 extends over 19 amino acids. Trimming cost V 4 bases and J 4 bases; bases outside gene matches: 18. Per germline, CDR1 SGHDT and CDR2 YYEEEE. The DNA of the CDR3 is TGTGCCAGCAGCCCCAGGGGCCTGCCTAGCGGGACTAATTACAATGAGCAGTTCTTC. This gives the protein CASSPRGLPSGTNYNEQFF.

The CDR3: CATSRSRSDEKLFF. The CDR3 DNA follows: TGTGCCACCAGCAGATCCCGTTCCGATGAAAAACTGTTTTTT. The gene calls are TRBV15 and TRBJ1-4, with D uncertain. Germline CDR1 is LNHNV and CDR2 is YYDKDF (reference sequence). Trimming removed 2 bases at V and 6 bases at J, with 10 bases between. There are 14 residues in the CDR3.

The J gene is TRBJ2-1, the V gene TRBV7-6, with D maybe TRBD2 (5 bases). V dropped 1 base and J dropped 4 bases, with 11 bases sitting between them. The CDR3 consists of 15 residues. CDR1 and CDR2 from the germline V gene are SGHVS and FNYEAQ. The CDR3 loop is CASSLGEPFYNEQFF. The CDR3 bases are TGTGCCAGCAGCTTAGGGGAGCCCTTTTACAATGAGCAGTTCTTC.

The chain carries TRBV5-3 and TRBJ2-2; 8 bases map to TRBD2. TRBV5-3 is labeled an ORF, and its function is uncertain. The CDR3 loop spans 21 amino acids. V shed 0 bases, J shed 4 bases, and the junction held 20 bases outside the gene matches. CDR3 nucleotides: TGTGCCAGAAGCTTGGAGACGTGCTGCGGGAGGAGATGTTCGCTCACCGGGGAGCTGTTTTTT. This translates into CARSLETCCGRRCSLTGELFF.

The chain couples TRBV10-3 to TRBJ1-2, with D perhaps TRBD1 (5 bases). The CDR3 runs 13 residues. Germline V gives CDR1 ENHRY, CDR2 SYGVKD. Trimming took 2 bases from V and 6 from J, leaving 10 bases between them. The CDR3: CAISERGGNGYTF. CDR3 sequence (DNA): TGTGCCATCAGTGAGCGGGGGGGGAATGGCTACACCTTC.

The CDR3 protein is CASSLVGVNYGYTF. CDR3 DNA: TGTGCCAGCAGCTTAGTAGGAGTCAACTATGGCTACACCTTC. V is TRBV7-2 and J is TRBJ1-2; D gene uncertain. The CDR3 sequence is 14 residues long. Germline V gene data show CDR1 as SGHTA and CDR2 as FQGNSA. V lost 1 base to trimming and J lost 2 bases, with 8 bases between them.

The V gene is TRBV4-1, the J gene TRBJ2-7; D call uncertain. Germline V gene data show CDR1 as MGHRA and CDR2 as YSYEKL. The CDR3 is made up of 13 amino acids. V lost 5 bases, J lost 3 bases, and 11 bases lay in between. The CDR3 DNA follows: TGCGCCAGCAGCTCCCGGACCCGCTACGAGCAGTACTTC. Translation gives CASSSRTRYEQYF.

J is TRBJ1-3 and V is TRBV27; D is ambiguous. With 0 bases removed from V and 4 bases from J, the gap between germline ends came to 13 bases. The germline gives CDR1 MNHEY, CDR2 SMNVEV (reference sequence). This CDR3 is 16 amino acids long. CDR3: CASSLSGWSKGNTIYF. CDR3 nucleotide sequence: TGTGCCAGCAGTTTATCCGGCTGGAGTAAAGGAAACACCATATATTTT.

The V and J genes are TRBV6-1 and TRBJ2-7, with D unclear. CDR1 is MNHNS, CDR2 SASEGT, per germline. The CDR3 extends over 13 amino acids. The germline V and J ends were trimmed by 2 bases and 5 bases, with 10 bases remaining between them. The DNA for the CDR3 is TGTGCCAGCAGTGAACTCTGGGCCGACGAGCAGTACTTC. Translated: CASSELWADEQYF.

V gene TRBV4-2 combines with J gene TRBJ2-7; the D gene is possibly TRBD1 (5 bases). CDR1 and CDR2 from the germline V gene are LGHNA and YNFKEQ. The germline V and J ends were trimmed by 6 bases and 2 bases, with 14 bases remaining between them. The CDR3 is 14 residues long. CDR3 DNA: TGTGCCAGCAGTGGACATCGGGCACCCTACGAGCAGTACTTC. This encodes CASSGHRAPYEQYF.

The genes are TRBV30 and TRBJ2-1; the match to TRBD2 covers 11 bases. Germline V gives CDR1 GTSNPN, CDR2 SVGIG (reference sequence). The CDR3 has 15 amino acids. V trimming: 8 bases; J trimming: 4 bases; junction bases outside the gene matches: 10. CDR3 bases: TGTGCCGCCACACTTACTAGCGGGAGATACAATGAGCAGTTCTTC. This gives the protein CAATLTSGRYNEQFF.

V and J are TRBV25-1 and TRBJ2-7; 9 bases align to TRBD1. J was trimmed by 2 bases and V by 4 bases; bases with no gene match: 3. Germline V gene sequence: CDR1 MGHDK, CDR2 SYGVNS. This CDR3 has 14 amino acids. CDR3 sequence (DNA): TGTGCCAGCAGTGCTAGACAGGGGGCCTACGAGCAGTACTTC. Residues: CASSARQGAYEQYF.

The chain carries TRBV4-2 and TRBJ2-1; 9 bases line up with TRBD2. After removal of 0 bases from V and 8 bases from J, the junction contained 14 bases not matched to a gene. Germline CDR1 and CDR2: LGHNA and YNFKEQ. The CDR3 has 18 residues. The CDR3 loop reads CASSQDQLAGVRIHEQFF. CDR3 nucleotide sequence: TGTGCCAGCAGCCAAGATCAGTTAGCGGGAGTTCGGATTCATGAGCAGTTCTTC.

The V and J genes are TRBV7-9 and TRBJ2-7; no firm D call. Deletions cut 1 base from V and 6 bases from J, with 7 bases between. This CDR3 comprises 12 residues. The germline V gene has CDR1 SEHNR and CDR2 FQNEAQ (reference sequence). The CDR3 sequence is CASSLGWSEQYF. The CDR3 DNA reads TGTGCCAGCAGCTTAGGTTGGTCCGAGCAGTACTTC. Supplemented by reference TRBV7-9 and TRBJ2-7, the full variable domain reads DTGVSQNPRHKITKRGQNVTFRCDPISEHNRLYWYRQTLGQGPEFLTYFQNEAQLEKSRLLSDRFSAERPKGSFSTLEIQRTEQGDSAMYLCASSLGWSEQYFGPGTRLTVT.

The rearrangement links TRBV29-1 to TRBJ2-5; D call uncertain. CDR3 length: 9 amino acids. The V end was cut by 4 bases, the J end by 6 bases, with 3 bases between. Germline loops: CDR1 SQVTM, CDR2 ANQGSEA. In DNA form, the CDR3 reads TGCAGCGTTGGGAAGACCCAGTACTTC. Protein sequence: CSVGKTQYF.

The chain joins TRBV6-1 to TRBJ2-7; no firm D call. The length of the CDR3 is 11 residues. V was shortened by 4 bases and J by 4 bases, with 5 bases between the two germline ends. From germline, CDR1 is MNHNS and CDR2 SASEGT. The CDR3 DNA reads TGTGCCAGCAGTGTCATATACGAGCAGTACTTC. The encoded protein is CASSVIYEQYF.

This clone came up once. The rearrangement joins TRBV13 to TRBJ2-5, with D perhaps matching TRBD1 (6 bases). The CDR3 is made up of 14 amino acids. From germline, CDR1 is PRHDT and CDR2 FYEKMQ (reference sequence). The V end was cut by 5 bases, the J end by 1 base, with 11 bases between. In DNA, the CDR3 is TGTGCCAGCAGCCCCCACAGGGTCCAAGAGACCCAGTACTTC. Its translation: CASSPHRVQETQYF.

CDR3 nucleotides: TGTGCCAGCAGCCCAGGACTAGCGGGTTTCCAGGATGAGCAGTTCTTC. This gives the protein CASSPGLAGFQDEQFF. V gene TRBV7-8 combines with J gene TRBJ2-1, with 11 bases aligning to TRBD2. The ends lost 5 bases at V and 8 bases at J; junction bases unmatched: 11. CDR3 length: 16 amino acids. CDR1 SGHVS and CDR2 FQNEAQ come from the germline V gene.

The chain recombines TRBV6-5 with TRBJ2-5; no reliable D call. Trimming stripped 5 bases from V and 2 bases from J, with 9 bases between. Germline loops: CDR1 MNHEY, CDR2 SVGAGI. This CDR3 is 13 amino acids long. This chain's CDR3 is CASSLVSQETQYF. The CDR3 DNA reads TGTGCCAGCAGTCTTGTGTCACAAGAGACCCAGTACTTC.

This rearrangement joins TRBV9 to TRBJ1-3; a weak D match, TRBD1 (6 bases). This CDR3 is 17 amino acids long. The V and J ends lost 3 bases and 0 bases respectively, with 16 bases between them. CDR1 and CDR2 (germline): SGDLS, YYNGEE. The CDR3 protein is CASSDAKDRDSGNTIYF. CDR3 nucleotides: TGTGCCAGCAGCGATGCCAAGGACAGAGACTCTGGAAACACCATATATTTT.

V is TRBV5-1 and J is TRBJ2-7, with 7 bases that match TRBD2. CDR1 and CDR2 from the germline V gene are SGHRS and YFSETQ. After removal of 4 bases from V and 3 bases from J, the junction contained 7 bases not matched to a gene. CDR3 size: 14 residues. In DNA, the CDR3 is TGCGCCAGCAGCGGGGAGGGACCTTTCTACGAGCAGTACTTC. Protein: CASSGEGPFYEQYF.

The V and J genes are TRBV29-1 and TRBJ1-2; D ambiguous. V lost 3 bases and J lost 4, with 9 bases in between. The CDR3 contains 12 residues. From germline, CDR1 is SQVTM and CDR2 ANQGSEA. The CDR3, as DNA: TGCAGCGTTGACCCTCTCCTCTATGGCTACACCTTC. Its protein is CSVDPLLYGYTF.

V gene TRBV2 combines with J gene TRBJ1-2; the D gene is possibly TRBD1 (5 bases). Germline V lookup: CDR1 SNHLY, CDR2 FYNNEI. V lost 7 bases and J 2 bases, leaving 14 bases between the germline ends. The CDR3 runs to 14 residues. Here the CDR3 DNA reads TGTGCCAGCATGGAGGGGCTATTAAACTATGGCTACACCTTC. Its protein product is CASMEGLLNYGYTF.

As concerns this clone: Additional DNA sequences in this sample encode the identical CDR3. This chain joins TRBV7-9 and TRBJ2-5, with D possibly matching TRBD1 (5 bases). Germline CDR1 and CDR2: SEHNR and FQNEAQ (reference sequence). The CDR3 covers 14 residues. Trimming took off 1 base at V and 3 bases at J, with 9 bases between the two ends. The CDR3 DNA is TGTGCCAGCAGCTTAGTCGGCAGGGAAGAGACCCAGTACTTC. This sequence encodes CASSLVGREETQYF.

The rearrangement joins TRBV19 to TRBJ1-2, with 10 bases identical to TRBD1. Trimming at V came to 3 bases and at J to 7 bases, leaving 5 bases not matched to a gene. The germline gives CDR1 LNHDA, CDR2 SQIVND (reference sequence). The length of the CDR3 is 14 residues. DNA for the CDR3: TGTGCCAGTAGTATGGGACAGGGGAGCTCTGGCTACACCTTC. Residues: CASSMGQGSSGYTF.

V gene TRBV27 combines with J gene TRBJ1-1; no reliable D call. Germline assignment: CDR1 MNHEY and CDR2 SMNVEV (reference sequence). Trimming stripped 8 bases from V and 1 base from J, with 14 bases between. This CDR3 spans 14 amino acids. The CDR3 reads CASPSDLRNTEAFF. The CDR3, as DNA: TGTGCCAGCCCCTCTGATTTGAGGAACACTGAAGCTTTCTTT.

This chain links TRBV5-6 with TRBJ2-1; D unclear. This CDR3 has 12 residues. Per the germline V gene, CDR1 is SGHDT and CDR2 is YYEEEE. Trimming took 0 bases from V and 8 from J, leaving 6 bases between them. The CDR3 protein is CASSLGIHEQFF. The CDR3 DNA reads as TGTGCCAGCAGCTTGGGGATTCATGAGCAGTTCTTC.

The chain employs TRBV27 and TRBJ1-1; D may be TRBD1 (5 bases). The germline V gene encodes CDR1 MNHEY and CDR2 SMNVEV (reference sequence). The CDR3 is made up of 14 amino acids. With 2 bases removed from V and 9 bases from J, the gap between germline ends came to 16 bases. The CDR3 nucleotides are TGTGCCAGCAGTTTAACCGGGGGAGTCGGCCAAGCTTTCTTT. Protein sequence: CASSLTGGVGQAFF.